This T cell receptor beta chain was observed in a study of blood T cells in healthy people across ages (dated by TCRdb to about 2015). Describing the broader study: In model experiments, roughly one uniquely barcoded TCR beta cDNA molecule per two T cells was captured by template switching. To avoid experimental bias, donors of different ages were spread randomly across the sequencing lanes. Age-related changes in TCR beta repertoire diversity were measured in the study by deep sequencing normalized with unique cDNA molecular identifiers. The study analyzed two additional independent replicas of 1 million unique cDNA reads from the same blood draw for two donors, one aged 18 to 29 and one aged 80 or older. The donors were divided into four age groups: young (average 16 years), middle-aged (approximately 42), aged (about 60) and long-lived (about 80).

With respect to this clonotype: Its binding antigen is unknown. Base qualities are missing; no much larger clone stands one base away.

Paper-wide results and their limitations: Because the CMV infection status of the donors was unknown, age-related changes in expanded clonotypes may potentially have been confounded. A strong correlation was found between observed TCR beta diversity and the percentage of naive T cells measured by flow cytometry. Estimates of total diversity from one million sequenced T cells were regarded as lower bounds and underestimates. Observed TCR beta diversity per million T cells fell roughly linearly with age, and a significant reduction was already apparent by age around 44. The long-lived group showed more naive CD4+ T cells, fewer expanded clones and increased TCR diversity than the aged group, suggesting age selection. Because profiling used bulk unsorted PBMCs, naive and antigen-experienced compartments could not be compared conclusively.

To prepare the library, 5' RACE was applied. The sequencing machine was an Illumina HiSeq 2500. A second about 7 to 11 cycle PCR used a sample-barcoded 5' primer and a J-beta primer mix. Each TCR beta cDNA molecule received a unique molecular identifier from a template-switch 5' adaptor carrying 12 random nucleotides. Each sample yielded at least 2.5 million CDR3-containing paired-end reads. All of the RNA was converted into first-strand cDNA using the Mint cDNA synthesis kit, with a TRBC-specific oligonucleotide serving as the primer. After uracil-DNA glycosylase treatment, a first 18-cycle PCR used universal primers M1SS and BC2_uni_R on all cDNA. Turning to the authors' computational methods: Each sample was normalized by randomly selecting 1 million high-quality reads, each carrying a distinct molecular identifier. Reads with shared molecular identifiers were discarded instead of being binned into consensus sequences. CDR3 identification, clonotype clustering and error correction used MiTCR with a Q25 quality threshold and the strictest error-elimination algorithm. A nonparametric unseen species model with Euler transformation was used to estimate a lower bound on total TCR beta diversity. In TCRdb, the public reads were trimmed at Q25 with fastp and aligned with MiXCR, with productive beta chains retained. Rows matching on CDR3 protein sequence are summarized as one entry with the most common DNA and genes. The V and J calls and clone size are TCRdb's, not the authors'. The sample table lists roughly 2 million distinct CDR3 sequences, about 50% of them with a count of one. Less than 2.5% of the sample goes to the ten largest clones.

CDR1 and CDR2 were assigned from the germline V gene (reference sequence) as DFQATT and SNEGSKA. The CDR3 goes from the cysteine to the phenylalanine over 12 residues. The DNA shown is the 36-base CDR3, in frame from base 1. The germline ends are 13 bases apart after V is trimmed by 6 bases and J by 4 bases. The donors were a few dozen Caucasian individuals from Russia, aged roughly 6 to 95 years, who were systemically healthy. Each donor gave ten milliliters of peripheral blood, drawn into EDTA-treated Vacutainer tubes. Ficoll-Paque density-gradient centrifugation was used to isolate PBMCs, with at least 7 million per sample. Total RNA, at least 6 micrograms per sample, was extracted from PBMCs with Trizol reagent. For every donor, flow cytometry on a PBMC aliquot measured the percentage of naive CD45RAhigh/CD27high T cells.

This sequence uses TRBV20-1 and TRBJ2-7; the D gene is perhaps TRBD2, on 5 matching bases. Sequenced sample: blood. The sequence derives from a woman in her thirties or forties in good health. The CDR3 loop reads CSAQVGGYEQYF. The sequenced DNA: TGCAGTGCACAAGTTGGAGGATACGAGCAGTACTTC.